These T cell receptor beta chains were read from a single sample in a study of T cells in Graves' hyperthyroidism and ophthalmopathy. TCRdb recomputed calls from the multiplex PCR reads with MiXCR, one row per CDR3 protein. The table includes about 480,000 distinct CDR3 sequences, around 14% detected once. Sequencing used blood. The receptors here all came from a woman aged 18-29 years with Graves' hyperthyroidism. The CDR3 runs from the conserved cysteine through the conserved F or W. The D gene is left open where the match is weak. Only some rows state a clone size, as once, few, many or a class for expanded clones.

j_call,d_call,clone_size,v_call,cdr3_nt,cdr3_aa
TRBJ2-7,NA,many,TRBV4-1,TGCGCCAGCAGCCGGAACCAGGACTACGAGCAGTACTTC,CASSRNQDYEQYF
TRBJ1-1,NA,NA,TRBV7-9,TGTGCCAGCAGCTCCTCCAAATTACCCTTGCATAACGGGCAAAGGAACACTGAAGCTTTCTTT,CASSSSKLPLHNGQRNTEAFF
TRBJ2-5,TRBD2,many,TRBV27,TGTGCCAGCAGTTCCCCCCTGACTAGCGGCATAAAAGAGACCCAGTACTTC,CASSSPLTSGIKETQYF
TRBJ2-3,TRBD2,NA,TRBV20-1,TGCAGTGCTAGAGATGGTAGCGGGAGTTCAGATACGCAGTATTTT,CSARDGSGSSDTQYF
TRBJ2-7,NA,many,TRBV2,TGTGCCAGCAGTGAAAAGTTCGAGCAGTACTTC,CASSEKFEQYF
TRBJ2-2,NA,NA,TRBV25-1,TGTGCCAGCAGGCTAGCCCCCGGGGAGCTGTTTTTT,CASRLAPGELFF
TRBJ2-3,NA,many,TRBV5-1,TGCGCCAGCAGCTCGGACAGTTCCGATACGCAGTATTTT,CASSSDSSDTQYF
TRBJ2-7,NA,many,TRBV2,TGTGCCAGCAGCCACCCGGACGTCGAGCAGTACTTC,CASSHPDVEQYF
TRBJ2-2,NA,few,TRBV30,TGTGCCTGGAGTCTGGGTTTATTGGGCCGGGAGCTGTTTTTT,CAWSLGLLGRELFF
TRBJ2-4,TRBD2,NA,TRBV19,TGTGCCAGTAGTATAGGCGGGACTAAAGGAGGCCTAGCCAAAAACATTCAGTACTTC,CASSIGGTKGGLAKNIQYF
TRBJ1-1,NA,NA,TRBV7-8,TGTGCCAGCAGCTTCGACAAGAACACTGAAGCTTTCTTT,CASSFDKNTEAFF
TRBJ2-1,NA,few,TRBV19,TGTGCCAGTAGTATTGGCAGGAGACTCTACAATGAGCAGTTCTTC,CASSIGRRLYNEQFF
TRBJ1-1,NA,many,TRBV20-1,TGCAGTGCTATCAACCCCGTTGAGTGGGGGCAGGCTGAAGCTTTCTTT,CSAINPVEWGQAEAFF
TRBJ2-5,NA,many,TRBV6-5,TGTGCCAGCAGTTACTCTGGGGGGCTGCAAGAGACCCAGTACTTC,CASSYSGGLQETQYF
TRBJ1-6,TRBD1,few,TRBV5-1,TGCGCCAGCAGCTTGAAACAGGGGGGGAACAATTCACCCCTCCACTTT,CASSLKQGGNNSPLHF
TRBJ2-3,TRBD2,many,TRBV6-1,TGTGCCAGCATACAAACCCTTACCAAATGGGGGGGTAGCACAGATACGCAGTATTTT,CASIQTLTKWGGSTDTQYF
TRBJ2-3,NA,NA,TRBV11-2,TGTGCCAGCAGCCCCGAGCCCAGTCCGGTGCGAGCGTCCACAGATACGCAGTATTTT,CASSPEPSPVRASTDTQYF
TRBJ1-6,TRBD1,NA,TRBV7-6,TGTGCCAACAGCTCGGGACAGTTGAGCTCCTATAATTCACCCCTCCACTTT,CANSSGQLSSYNSPLHF
TRBJ2-7,NA,NA,TRBV11-2,TGTGCCAGCAGCTCGAACTCCGGGTTCAAAGGCAAGCAGTACTTC,CASSSNSGFKGKQYF
TRBJ1-3,NA,NA,TRBV6-1,TGTGCCAGCAAAAACCCAGAGCTCTGGGGAAACACCATATATTTT,CASKNPELWGNTIYF
TRBJ2-6,NA,many,TRBV3-1,TGTGCCAGCAGCCAGGTTACTGGGGCCAACGTCCTGACTTTC,CASSQVTGANVLTF